The sequence of this T cell receptor beta chain was determined in a study of T cell changes during pregnancy in multiple sclerosis (dated by TCRdb to about 2019). Regarding the research as a whole: The study examined how the T cell repertoire changed over the course of pregnancy in women with multiple sclerosis.

CDR1 and CDR2 (LNHDA, SQIVND) derive from the germline V gene (reference sequence). Here V drops 6 bases and J drops 1 base, and the junction holds 10 bases not matched to any gene. The CDR3 runs 16 residues from the cysteine to the phenylalanine. The kept DNA is CDR3 alone, 48 bases in frame from the first base. Receptor amplification or capture employed the immunoSEQ multiplex PCR assay. The source is immuneACCESS, and TCRdb retained only in-frame sequences with V and J called. Part of the clones is not carried over; for the studies checked, unresolved V genes explain less than half of this, and the remainder is unexplained. Present in this sample are 40,000 or so clones, about 88% of which were seen just once. The ten largest clonotypes hold approximately 6.7% of the sample. Worth noting for this clone: Its specific antigen is unknown. No much larger clone exists at a distance of one base, and base qualities are not known.

This specimen consisted of CD8+ T cells from peripheral blood mononuclear cells, obtained in the third trimester of pregnancy. The sequence joins TRBV19 to TRBJ1-1; TRBD1 lines up with 8 middle nucleotides. This clonotype was sampled from a female donor with multiple sclerosis, enrolled in a pregnancy study. The nucleotide sequence is TGTGCCAGTAGCAATACCCCCGGGACAGGGAACACTGAAGCTTTCTTT. Translated, this is CASSNTPGTGNTEAFF.